Presented here are 6 T cell receptor beta chains from one specimen sequenced in a study of cytomegalovirus exposure and HLA in healthy donors. The PCR had 60 Vbeta and 13 Jbeta primers. Sequenced by immunoSEQ multiplex PCR; TCRdb stores in-frame clones only, minus some. Among roughly 110,000 clones listed, around 77% were seen once. The sample taken for sequencing was PBMCs. These receptors were collected from a male donor in good health and CMV-seronegative.

The rearrangement uses TRBV18 and TRBJ2-1; 8 bases line up with TRBD2. Losses at the gene ends were 3 bases for V and 8 bases for J; bases not matched to a gene: 21. Germline loops: CDR1 KGHSH, CDR2 LQKENI. The CDR3 is 19 amino acids. For the CDR3, the DNA is TGTGCCAGCTCACCCGGGGAGGCGGGGACTAGGATGGCGTACTATGAGCAGTTCTTC. This sequence encodes CASSPGEAGTRMAYYEQFF.

The gene calls are TRBV27 and TRBJ1-1; 7 bases line up with TRBD1. Losses at the gene ends were 6 bases for V and 1 base for J; bases not matched to a gene: 8. The length of the CDR3 is 15 residues. CDR1 is MNHEY and CDR2 is SMNVEV in the germline V gene (reference sequence). This CDR3 is CASSRPDRRNTEAFF. CDR3 in DNA: TGTGCCAGCAGCCGGCCGGACAGGAGGAACACTGAAGCTTTCTTT.

This sequence joins TRBV13 and TRBJ1-5; maybe TRBD1 (5 bases). The CDR3 has 13 amino acids. The germline gives CDR1 PRHDT, CDR2 FYEKMQ (reference sequence). The V end was cut by 10 bases, the J end by 3 bases, with 13 bases between. The CDR3 bases are TGTGCCAACCATCGACAGACCAATCAGCCCCAGCATTTT. This sequence encodes CANHRQTNQPQHF.

V gene TRBV4-2 combines with J gene TRBJ2-7; 16 nucleotides agree with TRBD2. This CDR3 has 16 amino acids. The germline V gene has CDR1 LGHNA and CDR2 YNFKEQ. Germline trimming cut 3 bases from V and 4 bases from J; bases unmatched to any gene: 3. The CDR3 is CASSQGLAGGIYEQYF. CDR3 DNA: TGTGCCAGCAGCCAGGGACTAGCGGGAGGGATTTACGAGCAGTACTTC.

The rearrangement joins TRBV7-6 to TRBJ2-7, with D tentatively TRBD2 (6 bases). The CDR3 consists of 14 residues. Between the trimmed V and J ends, which lost 3 bases and 8 bases, there was a span of 17 bases. CDR1 and CDR2 (germline): SGHVS, FNYEAQ. The chain's CDR3 is CASSLVSGAGKQYF. Written as DNA, the CDR3 is TGTGCCAGCAGCTTGGTTAGCGGAGCCGGGAAGCAGTACTTC.

The chain uses TRBV10-3 and TRBJ2-3; 8 nucleotides line up with TRBD2. V dropped 5 bases and J dropped 0; count of bases not matched to a gene: 4. This CDR3 contains 15 residues. CDR1 and CDR2 from the germline V gene are ENHRY and SYGVKD. CDR3 sequence: CAISLLAESTDTQYF. In DNA form, the CDR3 reads TGTGCCATCAGTCTACTAGCGGAAAGCACAGATACGCAGTATTTT.